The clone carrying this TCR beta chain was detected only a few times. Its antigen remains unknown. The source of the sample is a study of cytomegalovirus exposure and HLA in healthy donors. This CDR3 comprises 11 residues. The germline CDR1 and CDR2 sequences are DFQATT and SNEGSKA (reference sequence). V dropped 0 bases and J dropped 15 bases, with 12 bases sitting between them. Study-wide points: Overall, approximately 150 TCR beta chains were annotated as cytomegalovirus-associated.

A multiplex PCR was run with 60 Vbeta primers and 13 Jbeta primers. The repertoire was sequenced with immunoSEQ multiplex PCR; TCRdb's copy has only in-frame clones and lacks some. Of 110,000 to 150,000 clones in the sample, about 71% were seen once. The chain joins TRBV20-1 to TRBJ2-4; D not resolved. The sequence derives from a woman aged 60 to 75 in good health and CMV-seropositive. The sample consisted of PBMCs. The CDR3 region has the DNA TGCAGTGCTAGAGATCACGGTCGAATGTACTTC. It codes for CSARDHGRMYF.